This T cell receptor (beta chain) was retrieved from a study of Ad26.COV2.S vaccination and SARS-CoV-2 variants. Study outcomes and limitations: It was reported that spike-specific CD8+ and CD4+ T cell responses were substantially broad after vaccination. TCR breadth and depth analyses may have underestimated total T cell responses.

Treatment: 15 to 20 received Ad26.COV2.S at low or high dose, single or two shots; 5 received placebo; per-sample allocation not given. All samples were drawn on day 63, counting from the first vaccine or placebo injection. The donor was a Boston adult aged 18-55 years. As for this clone: Its antigen is as yet unknown.

Germline CDR1 reads MNHEY; CDR2 reads SVGAGI. Trimming took 7 bases from V and 15 from J, leaving 22 bases between them. There are 13 residues in the CDR3. Some clones are missing from TCRdb's copy, which holds only in-frame ones; the method was immunoSEQ multiplex PCR. The sample consists of 500,000 or so clones, 89% of them appearing once. The sample consisted of peripheral blood, taken in a trial of Ad26.COV2.S vaccine versus placebo. This receptor was obtained from a person between 18 and 60 years old who received the Ad26.COV2.S COVID-19 vaccine or a placebo. This chain joins TRBV6-5 and TRBJ2-1; TRBD2 is a possible D gene (6 bases). The CDR3 bases are TGTGCCAGCACCCACCCGGGACTTACATGGTTGTTCTTC. It is translated as CASTHPGLTWLFF.